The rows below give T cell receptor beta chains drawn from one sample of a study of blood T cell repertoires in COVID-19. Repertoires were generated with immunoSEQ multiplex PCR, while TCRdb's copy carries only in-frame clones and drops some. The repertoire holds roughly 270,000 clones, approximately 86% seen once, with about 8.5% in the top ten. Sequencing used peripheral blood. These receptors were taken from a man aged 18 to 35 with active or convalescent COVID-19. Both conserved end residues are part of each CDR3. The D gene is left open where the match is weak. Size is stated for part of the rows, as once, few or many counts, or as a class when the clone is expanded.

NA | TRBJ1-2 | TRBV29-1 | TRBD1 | CSVPGTGPRNYGYTF | TGCAGCGTTCCCGGGACAGGGCCTCGAAACTATGGCTACACCTTC
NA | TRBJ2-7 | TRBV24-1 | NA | CTEIVPGSYEQYF | TGTACTGAGATCGTACCAGGGTCCTACGAGCAGTACTTC
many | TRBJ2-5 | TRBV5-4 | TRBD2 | CASSPGLAQETQYF | TGTGCCAGCAGCCCAGGACTAGCGCAAGAGACCCAGTACTTC
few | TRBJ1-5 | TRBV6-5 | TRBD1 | CASTYGQVNQPQHF | TGTGCCAGCACTTACGGACAGGTAAATCAGCCCCAGCATTTT
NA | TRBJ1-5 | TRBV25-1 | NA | CASSEPLGDQPQHF | TGTGCCAGCAGTGAACCACTAGGTGATCAGCCCCAGCATTTT
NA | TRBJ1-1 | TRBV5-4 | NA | CASSFSTQMNTEAFF | TGTGCCAGCAGCTTCTCTACGCAAATGAACACTGAAGCTTTCTTT
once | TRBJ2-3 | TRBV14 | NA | CASSQKWPPPTDTQYF | TGTGCCAGCAGCCAAAAGTGGCCCCCTCCGACAGATACGCAGTATTTT
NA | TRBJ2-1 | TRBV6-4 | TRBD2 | CASSDFASGGDNEQFF | TGTGCCAGCAGTGACTTCGCTAGCGGGGGGGACAATGAGCAGTTCTTC
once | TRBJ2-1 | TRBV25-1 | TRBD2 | CASSDSSSGGAFNEQFF | TGTGCCAGCAGTGACTCCTCTAGCGGGGGGGCGTTCAATGAGCAGTTCTTC
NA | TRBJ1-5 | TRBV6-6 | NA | CASSQTGGGVSQPQHF | TGTGCCAGCAGCCAAACGGGCGGGGGAGTGAGTCAGCCCCAGCATTTT
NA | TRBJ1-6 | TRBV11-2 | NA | CASSLSLRVGYNSPLHF | TGTGCCAGCAGCTTAAGTCTCAGGGTCGGCTATAATTCACCCCTCCACTTT
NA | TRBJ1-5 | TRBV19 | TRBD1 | CATQTGGRDQPQHF | TGTGCCACCCAAACAGGGGGTCGCGATCAGCCCCAGCATTTT
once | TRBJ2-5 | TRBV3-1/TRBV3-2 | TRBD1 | CASSQVSGASGGFRETQYF | TGTGCCAGCAGCCAAGTTTCCGGTGCGTCAGGGGGCTTCAGAGAGACCCAGTACTTC
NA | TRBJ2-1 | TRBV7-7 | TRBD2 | CASSVGRGVSPNEQFF | TGTGCCAGCAGCGTAGGCCGGGGGGTGAGCCCCAATGAGCAGTTCTTC
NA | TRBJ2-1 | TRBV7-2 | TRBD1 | CASSEDPGQWQQFF | TGTGCCAGCAGCGAGGATCCGGGACAGTGGCAGCAGTTCTTC
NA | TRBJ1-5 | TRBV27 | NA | CASSLRGGNQPQHF | TGTGCCAGCAGTTTACGGGGAGGCAATCAGCCCCAGCATTTT
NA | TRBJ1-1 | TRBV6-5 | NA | CATKRQMNTEAFF | TGTGCCACCAAAAGACAGATGAACACTGAAGCTTTCTTT
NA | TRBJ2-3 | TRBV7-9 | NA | CASSFPGVFTLNTDTQYF | TGTGCCAGCAGCTTTCCCGGAGTTTTCACATTAAACACAGATACGCAGTATTTT
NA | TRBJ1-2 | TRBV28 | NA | CASSFRLGPTYGYTF | TGTGCCAGCAGTTTCCGGCTGGGGCCCACCTATGGCTACACCTTC
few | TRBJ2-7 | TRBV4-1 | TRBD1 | CASSQVSGTGRPYEQYF | TGCGCCAGCAGCCAAGTCTCCGGGACAGGACGTCCCTACGAGCAGTACTTC
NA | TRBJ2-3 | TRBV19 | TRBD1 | CASTHGQGGFRFTDTQYF | TGTGCCAGTACCCATGGACAGGGCGGTTTTAGATTCACAGATACGCAGTATTTT
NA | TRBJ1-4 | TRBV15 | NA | CATSTVGTGDEKLFF | TGTGCCACCAGCACTGTGGGTACAGGCGATGAAAAACTGTTTTTT
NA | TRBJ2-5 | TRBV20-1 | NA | CSAYSGGSQYF | TGCAGTGCTTACTCTGGGGGCTCGCAGTACTTC
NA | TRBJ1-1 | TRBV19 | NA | CASRGSGRGTEAFF | TGTGCCAGTAGAGGGTCGGGGCGGGGGACTGAAGCTTTCTTT
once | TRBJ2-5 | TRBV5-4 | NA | CASSLFGARETQYF | TGTGCCAGCAGCTTGTTCGGTGCGAGGGAGACCCAGTACTTC
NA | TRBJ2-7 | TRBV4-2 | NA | CASSHADTYYEQYF | TGTGCCAGCAGCCACGCGGACACCTACTACGAGCAGTACTTC
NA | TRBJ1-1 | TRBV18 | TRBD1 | CASSGGQDTEAFF | TGTGCCAGCTCAGGGGGACAGGACACTGAAGCTTTCTTT
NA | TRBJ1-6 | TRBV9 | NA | CASSDDPQRSPLHF | TGTGCCAGCAGCGACGACCCGCAGCGTTCACCCCTCCACTTT
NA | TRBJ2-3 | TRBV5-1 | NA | CASSNSPGTQYF | TGCGCCAGCAGTAACAGTCCGGGGACGCAGTATTTT
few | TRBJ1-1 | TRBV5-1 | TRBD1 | CASRRPGGWGTEAFF | TGCGCCAGCAGACGTCCAGGGGGCTGGGGCACTGAAGCTTTCTTT
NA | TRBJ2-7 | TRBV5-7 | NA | CASSLDLGGYEQYF | TGTGCCAGCAGCTTGGATCTGGGGGGCTACGAGCAGTACTTC
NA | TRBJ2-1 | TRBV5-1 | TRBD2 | CASSFGGEQFF | TGCGCCAGCAGCTTCGGGGGGGAGCAGTTCTTC
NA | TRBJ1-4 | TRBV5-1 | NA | CASSKGAFGGKLFF | TGCGCCAGCAGCAAAGGGGCGTTCGGGGGAAAACTGTTTTTT
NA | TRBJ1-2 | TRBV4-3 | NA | CASSQDLGRVYGYTF | TGCGCCAGCAGCCAAGATCTAGGCAGGGTCTATGGCTACACCTTC
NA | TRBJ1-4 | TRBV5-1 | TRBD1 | CASSDGQGEPEKLFF | TGCGCCAGCAGCGACGGACAGGGTGAACCAGAAAAACTGTTTTTT
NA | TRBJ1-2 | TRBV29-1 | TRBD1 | CSVDPGQGEYGYTF | TGCAGCGTTGATCCGGGACAGGGAGAGTATGGCTACACCTTC
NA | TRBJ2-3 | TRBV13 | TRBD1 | CASSLQDRANTQYF | TGTGCCAGCAGCTTACAGGACAGGGCGAATACGCAGTATTTT
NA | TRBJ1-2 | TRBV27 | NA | CASSFGGRGNGYTF | TGTGCCAGCAGTTTCGGGGGGCGGGGGAATGGCTACACCTTC
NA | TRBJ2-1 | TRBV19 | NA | CASSIQGNEQFF | TGTGCCAGTAGTATTCAGGGGAATGAGCAGTTCTTC
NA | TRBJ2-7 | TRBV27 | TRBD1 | CASSPGTGIQQYF | TGTGCCAGCAGTCCCGGGACAGGCATACAGCAGTACTTC
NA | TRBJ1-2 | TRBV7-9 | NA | CASSLAWANYGYTF | TGTGCCAGCAGCTTAGCTTGGGCGAACTATGGCTACACCTTC
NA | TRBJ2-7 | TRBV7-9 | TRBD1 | CASSRDRGPYEQYF | TGTGCCAGCAGCCGGGACAGGGGCCCCTACGAGCAGTACTTC
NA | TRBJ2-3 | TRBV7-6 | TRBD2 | CASSKLAGGDSSTDTQYF | TGTGCCAGCAGCAAGCTAGCGGGGGGGGACTCTAGCACAGATACGCAGTATTTT
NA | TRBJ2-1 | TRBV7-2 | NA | CASTESHEQFF | TGTGCCAGCACTGAGTCCCATGAGCAGTTCTTC
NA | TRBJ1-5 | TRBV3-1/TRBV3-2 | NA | CASSQEGRGDRNQPQHF | TGTGCCAGCAGCCAAGAGGGCAGGGGCGATCGCAATCAGCCCCAGCATTTT
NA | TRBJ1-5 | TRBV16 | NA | CASSSPSHSNQPQHF | TGTGCCAGCAGCAGCCCAAGCCATAGCAATCAGCCCCAGCATTTT
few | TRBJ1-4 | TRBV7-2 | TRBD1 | CASSLMGQVTTNEKLFF | TGTGCCAGCAGCTTAATGGGACAGGTGACAACTAATGAAAAACTGTTTTTT
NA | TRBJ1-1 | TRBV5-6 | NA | CASSFRDNVNTEAFF | TGTGCCAGCAGCTTCCGGGACAACGTGAACACTGAAGCTTTCTTT
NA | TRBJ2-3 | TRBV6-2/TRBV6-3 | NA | CASSYGWKRAFTDTQYF | TGTGCCAGCAGTTATGGATGGAAGCGGGCGTTCACAGATACGCAGTATTTT
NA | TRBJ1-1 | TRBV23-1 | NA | CASVPGQGTTEAFF | TGCGCCAGCGTCCCGGGGCAGGGGACCACTGAAGCTTTCTTT
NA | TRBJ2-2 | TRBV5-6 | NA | CASSLMTDGHRELFF | TGTGCCAGCAGCTTGATGACAGACGGACACCGGGAGCTGTTTTTT
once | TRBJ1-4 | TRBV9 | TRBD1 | CASSPRRARGLEKLFF | TGTGCCAGCAGCCCCCGGAGGGCCAGGGGGTTGGAAAAACTGTTTTTT
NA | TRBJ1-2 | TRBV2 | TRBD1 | CASTTGGLNTF | TGTGCCAGCACCACAGGGGGGTTGAACACCTTC
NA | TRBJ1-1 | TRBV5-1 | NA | CASSSLGWRTLRQLNTEAFF | TGCGCCAGCAGCTCGCTGGGTTGGCGGACACTCCGACAGCTGAACACTGAAGCTTTCTTT
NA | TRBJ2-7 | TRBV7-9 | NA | CASSLAATSYEQYF | TGTGCCAGCAGCTTAGCCGCGACATCCTACGAGCAGTACTTC